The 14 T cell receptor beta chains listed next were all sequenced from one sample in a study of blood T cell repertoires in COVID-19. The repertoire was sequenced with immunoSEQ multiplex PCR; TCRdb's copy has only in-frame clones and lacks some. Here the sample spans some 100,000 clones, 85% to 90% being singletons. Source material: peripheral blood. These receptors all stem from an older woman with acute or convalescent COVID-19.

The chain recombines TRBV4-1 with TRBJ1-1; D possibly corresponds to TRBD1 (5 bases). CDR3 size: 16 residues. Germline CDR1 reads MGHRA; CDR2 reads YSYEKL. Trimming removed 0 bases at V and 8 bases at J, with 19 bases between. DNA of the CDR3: TGCGCCAGCAGCCAAGATATTAACCGGGGCGGGGGGGAAGCTTTCTTT. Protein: CASSQDINRGGGEAFF.

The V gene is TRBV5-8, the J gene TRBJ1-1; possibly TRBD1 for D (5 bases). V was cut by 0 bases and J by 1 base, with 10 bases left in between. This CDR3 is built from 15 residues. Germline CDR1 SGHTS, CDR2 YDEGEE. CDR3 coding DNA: TGTGCCAGCAGCTTGGAGGGGTCGAGGAACACTGAAGCTTTCTTT. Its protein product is CASSLEGSRNTEAFF.

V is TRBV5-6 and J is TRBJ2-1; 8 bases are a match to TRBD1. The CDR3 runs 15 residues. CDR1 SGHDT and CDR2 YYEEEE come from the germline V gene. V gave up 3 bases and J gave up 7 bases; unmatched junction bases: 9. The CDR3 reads CASSSKDRVGNEQFF. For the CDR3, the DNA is TGTGCCAGCAGCTCGAAGGACAGGGTGGGTAATGAGCAGTTCTTC.

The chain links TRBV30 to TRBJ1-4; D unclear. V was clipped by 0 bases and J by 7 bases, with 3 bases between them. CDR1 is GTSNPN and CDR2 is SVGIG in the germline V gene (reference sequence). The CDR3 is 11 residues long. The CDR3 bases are TGTGCCTGGAGTGTACTTGAAAAACTGTTTTTT. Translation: CAWSVLEKLFF.

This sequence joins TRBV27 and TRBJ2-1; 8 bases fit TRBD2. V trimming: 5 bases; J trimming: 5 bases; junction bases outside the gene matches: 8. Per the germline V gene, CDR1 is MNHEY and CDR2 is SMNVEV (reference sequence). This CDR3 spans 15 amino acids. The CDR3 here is CASSPLSGDHNEQFF. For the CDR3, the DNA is TGTGCCAGCAGTCCGCTTAGCGGGGATCACAATGAGCAGTTCTTC.

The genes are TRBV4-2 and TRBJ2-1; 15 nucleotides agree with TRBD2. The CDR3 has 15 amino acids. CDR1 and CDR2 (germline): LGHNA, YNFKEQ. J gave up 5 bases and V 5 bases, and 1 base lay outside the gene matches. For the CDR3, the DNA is TGTGCCAGCAGCAGGACTAGCGGGGGGGACAATGAGCAGTTCTTC. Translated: CASSRTSGGDNEQFF.

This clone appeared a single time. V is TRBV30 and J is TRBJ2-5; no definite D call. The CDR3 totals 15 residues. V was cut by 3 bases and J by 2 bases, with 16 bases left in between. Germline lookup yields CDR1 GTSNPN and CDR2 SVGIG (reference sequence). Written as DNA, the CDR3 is TGTGCCTGGAGGCCCTTCTTGACTGTACAAGAGACCCAGTACTTC. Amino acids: CAWRPFLTVQETQYF.

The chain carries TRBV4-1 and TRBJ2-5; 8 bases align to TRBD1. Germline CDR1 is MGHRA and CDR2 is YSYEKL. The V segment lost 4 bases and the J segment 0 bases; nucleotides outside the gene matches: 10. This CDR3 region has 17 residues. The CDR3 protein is CASSRGQGGGNQETQYF. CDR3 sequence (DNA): TGCGCCAGCAGCCGCGGACAGGGCGGCGGGAACCAAGAGACCCAGTACTTC.

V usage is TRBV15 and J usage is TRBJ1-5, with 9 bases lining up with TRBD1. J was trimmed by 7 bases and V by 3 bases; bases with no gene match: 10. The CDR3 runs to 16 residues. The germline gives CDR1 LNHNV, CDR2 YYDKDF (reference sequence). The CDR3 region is CATSSGTGIFGQPQHF. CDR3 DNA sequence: TGTGCCACCAGCAGCGGGACAGGGATCTTTGGGCAGCCCCAGCATTTT.

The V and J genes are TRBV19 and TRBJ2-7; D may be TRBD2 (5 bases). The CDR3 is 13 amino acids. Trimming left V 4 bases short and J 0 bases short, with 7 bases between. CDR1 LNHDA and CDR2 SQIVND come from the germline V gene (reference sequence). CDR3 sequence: CASSTSSSYEQYF. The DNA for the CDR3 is TGTGCCAGTAGTACTAGCAGCTCCTACGAGCAGTACTTC.

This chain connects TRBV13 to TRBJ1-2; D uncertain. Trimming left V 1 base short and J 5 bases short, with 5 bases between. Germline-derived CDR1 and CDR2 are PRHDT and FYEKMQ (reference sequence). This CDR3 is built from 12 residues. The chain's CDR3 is CASSLVSYGYTF. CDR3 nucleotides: TGTGCCAGCAGCTTAGTGTCTTATGGCTACACCTTC.

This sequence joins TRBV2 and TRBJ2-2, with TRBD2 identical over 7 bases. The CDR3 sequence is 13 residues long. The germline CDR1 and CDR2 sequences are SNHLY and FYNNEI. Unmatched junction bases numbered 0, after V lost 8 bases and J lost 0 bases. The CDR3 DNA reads TGTGCCAGCCGGGGGGCGAACACCGGGGAGCTGTTTTTT. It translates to CASRGANTGELFF.

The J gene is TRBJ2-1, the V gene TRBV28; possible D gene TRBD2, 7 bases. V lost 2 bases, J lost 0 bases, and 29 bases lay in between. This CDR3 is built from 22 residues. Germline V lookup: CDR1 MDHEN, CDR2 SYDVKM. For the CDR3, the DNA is TGTGCCAGCAGTTTACCCAACAGGGTAGGGGTGAAGCGGGGTAGCTCCTACAATGAGCAGTTCTTC. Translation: CASSLPNRVGVKRGSSYNEQFF.

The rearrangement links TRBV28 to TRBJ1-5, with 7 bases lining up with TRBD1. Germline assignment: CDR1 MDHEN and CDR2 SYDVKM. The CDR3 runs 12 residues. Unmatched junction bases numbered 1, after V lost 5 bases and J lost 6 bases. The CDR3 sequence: CASSRGPQPQHF. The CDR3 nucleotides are TGTGCCAGCAGTAGGGGGCCTCAGCCCCAGCATTTT.